The 32 T cell receptor beta chains presented below share a single source sample, sequenced in a study of blood T cell repertoires in COVID-19 (dated by TCRdb to between 2020 and 2021). Library construction relied on the immunoSEQ multiplex PCR assay. TCRdb holds this immuneACCESS table with in-frame rearrangements only. Some clones are missing; in checked studies, unresolved V genes explain under half, and the rest has no known cause. Here the sample has approximately 280,000 clones; about 90% occur a single time. Roughly 1.9% of the sample is taken by the ten largest. The sequenced sample was peripheral blood. The receptors shown here come from a woman in her 30s who had recovered from COVID-19.

The rearrangement links TRBV14 to TRBJ2-7; D unclear. V was trimmed by 0 bases and J by 0 bases, leaving 12 bases between them. Germline-derived CDR1 and CDR2 are SGHDN and FVKESK. The CDR3 length is 16 residues. For the CDR3, the DNA is TGTGCCAGCAGCCAAGATTTTGGGCTTTACTCCTACGAGCAGTACTTC. This sequence encodes CASSQDFGLYSYEQYF.

The V gene is TRBV10-3, the J gene TRBJ1-4, with TRBD1 as a possible D gene (5 bases). Germline CDR1 is ENHRY and CDR2 is SYGVKD. The CDR3 spans 14 residues. With 0 bases removed from V and 6 bases from J, the gap between germline ends came to 8 bases. This CDR3 is CAISESIRDEKLFF. CDR3 DNA: TGTGCCATCAGTGAGTCGATCAGGGATGAAAAACTGTTTTTT.

The chain combines TRBV19 with TRBJ1-4; 8 positions agree with TRBD1. V lost 4 bases, J lost 8 bases, and 3 bases stayed unmatched. CDR3 size: 13 residues. CDR1 is LNHDA, CDR2 SQIVND, per germline (reference sequence). The CDR3 spells CASSTRTGEKLFF. The CDR3 DNA reads as TGTGCCAGTAGTACCCGGACAGGGGAAAAACTGTTTTTT.

J is TRBJ2-7 and V is TRBV20-1; 8 nucleotides line up with TRBD2. Unmatched junction bases numbered 10, after V lost 3 bases and J lost 6 bases. This CDR3 is 14 amino acids long. Germline-derived CDR1 and CDR2 are DFQATT and SNEGSKA (reference sequence). The CDR3 loop reads CSASRREGTGEQYF. The CDR3 region has the DNA TGCAGTGCTAGTCGCCGGGAGGGGACTGGCGAGCAGTACTTC.

The chain couples TRBV7-3 to TRBJ2-7, with 11 nucleotides matching TRBD1. Germline CDR1 is SGHTA and CDR2 is FQGTGA. V trimming: 3 bases; J trimming: 2 bases; junction bases outside the gene matches: 3. The CDR3 covers 15 residues. The CDR3 loop is CASSFGTGGTYEQYF. The DNA for the CDR3 is TGTGCCAGCAGCTTCGGGACAGGGGGGACCTACGAGCAGTACTTC.

The chain employs TRBV7-2 and TRBJ1-1, with D possibly TRBD1 on 5 matching bases. The CDR3 sequence is 12 residues long. Trimming removed 6 bases from V and 11 bases from J, with 16 bases in between. Germline V gene data show CDR1 as SGHTA and CDR2 as FQGNSA. This CDR3 is CASSLRAGLAFF. In DNA, the CDR3 is TGTGCCAGCAGTTTAAGGGCAGGGTTGGCTTTCTTT.

In this sample, this clone turned up a few times. The rearrangement links TRBV7-9 to TRBJ1-3, with 8 bases aligning to TRBD1. V was clipped by 4 bases and J by 0 bases; unmatched bases: 8. Germline assignment: CDR1 SEHNR and CDR2 FQNEAQ (reference sequence). The CDR3 length is 17 residues. CDR3 residues: CASSSRQGSRSGNTIYF. The CDR3 nucleotides are TGTGCCAGCAGCTCTCGACAGGGGTCCCGCTCTGGAAACACCATATATTTT.

The chain employs TRBV30 and TRBJ2-7, with TRBD2 matching over 8 bases. The CDR3 runs 14 residues. CDR1 and CDR2 from the germline V gene are GTSNPN and SVGIG (reference sequence). V gave up 1 base and J gave up 5 bases; unmatched junction bases: 7. The CDR3 loop is CAWSALAGLHEQYF. In nucleotides, the CDR3 is TGTGCCTGGAGTGCGTTAGCGGGGCTCCACGAGCAGTACTTC.

This clone was observed a single time. V gene TRBV21-1 combines with J gene TRBJ1-2; the D call in the table, TRBD1, was not verified against the DNA. TRBV21-1 is a pseudogene. This CDR3 has 17 residues. CDR3 residues: CASSQINQGRMNYGYTF. The CDR3 DNA reads as TGTGCCAGCAGCCAGATAAATCAGGGGCGAATGAACTATGGCTACACCTTC.

The V call is TRBV6-6, the J call TRBJ1-2; the match to TRBD1 covers 11 bases. CDR3 length: 15 amino acids. V dropped 5 bases and J dropped 2; count of bases not matched to a gene: 4. Looked up from germline, CDR1 is MNHNY and CDR2 is SVGAGI (reference sequence). CDR3 sequence (DNA): TGTGCCAGCAGTGATGGGACAGGGGGGAACTATGGCTACACCTTC. It yields the protein CASSDGTGGNYGYTF.

CDR3 in amino acids: CATSRGGLAGPRETQYF. The CDR3 DNA is TGTGCCACCAGCAGAGGGGGCCTAGCGGGCCCTCGGGAGACCCAGTACTTC. The chain combines TRBV15 with TRBJ2-5, with 8 bases identical to TRBD2. The V gene end was trimmed by 1 base and the J gene end by 5 bases; junction bases not matched to a gene: 12. The CDR3 runs 17 residues. Germline lookup yields CDR1 LNHNV and CDR2 YYDKDF (reference sequence).

The chain employs TRBV3-1 (or the pseudogene TRBV3-2) and TRBJ2-3, with 15 bases matching TRBD2. The CDR3 consists of 17 residues. Germline lookup yields CDR1 LGHDT and CDR2 YNNKEL (reference sequence). The J segment lost 5 bases and the V segment lost 4 bases, leaving 7 bases of the junction unmatched. Here the CDR3 DNA reads TGTGCCAGCAGCCGGAGGACTAGCGGGGGGGGCGGAGATACGCAGTATTTT. Translated, it gives CASSRRTSGGGGDTQYF.

This clone was seen only a few times. The chain combines TRBV4-1 with TRBJ2-5; TRBD2 aligns across 11 bases. This CDR3 is built from 15 residues. Trimming at V came to 6 bases and at J to 4 bases, leaving 7 bases not matched to a gene. Germline V gene lookup returns CDR1 MGHRA and CDR2 YSYEKL. CDR3 bases: TGCGCCAGCAGACTTAGCGGGGGGGCCCGAGAGACCCAGTACTTC. Translation gives CASRLSGGARETQYF.

To note about this clone: The sample contains more than one DNA sequence encoding this CDR3. This chain joins TRBV5-1 and TRBJ1-1; no definite D call. The V end lost 0 bases, the J end lost 2 bases, and 5 bases lay between the germline ends. Per germline, CDR1 SGHRS and CDR2 YFSETQ. The CDR3 runs to 13 residues. Written as DNA, the CDR3 is TGCGCCAGCAGCTTGGCCGTTAACACTGAAGCTTTCTTT. Translation: CASSLAVNTEAFF.

The chain links TRBV7-2 to TRBJ2-1, with 8 bases that match TRBD1. Germline loops: CDR1 SGHTA, CDR2 FQGNSA. This CDR3 region has 17 residues. V gave up 5 bases and J gave up 0 bases; unmatched junction bases: 9. CDR3 region: CASSPRTGMSSYNEQFF. DNA of the CDR3: TGTGCCAGCAGCCCCCGGACAGGGATGAGCTCCTACAATGAGCAGTTCTTC.

The V call is TRBV19, the J call TRBJ1-4, with D maybe TRBD1 (5 bases). The CDR3 extends over 15 amino acids. V gave up 5 bases and J gave up 8 bases, with 18 bases separating them. Per the germline V gene, CDR1 is LNHDA and CDR2 is SQIVND (reference sequence). Written as DNA, the CDR3 is TGTGCCAGTAGTTGGAGGGACTCCGGGCCCGAAAAACTGTTTTTT. This encodes CASSWRDSGPEKLFF.

This chain connects TRBV9 to TRBJ1-1; perhaps TRBD1 as D (6 bases). Germline CDR1 reads SGDLS; CDR2 reads YYNGEE. V was cut by 0 bases and J by 1 base, with 10 bases left in between. The CDR3 totals 15 residues. The CDR3 loop is CASSVEGHGNTEAFF. In DNA, the CDR3 is TGTGCCAGCAGCGTAGAGGGACACGGGAACACTGAAGCTTTCTTT.

The chain uses TRBV4-2 and TRBJ2-1; 10 bases align to TRBD2. The V and J ends lost 0 bases and 2 bases, in that order; junction bases with no gene match: 4. The CDR3 runs to 17 residues. Germline V CDR1 and CDR2: LGHNA, YNFKEQ. CDR3: CASSQELAGGTYNEQFF. The CDR3 region has the DNA TGTGCCAGCAGCCAAGAGTTAGCGGGGGGAACCTACAATGAGCAGTTCTTC.

V is TRBV10-3 and J is TRBJ2-1, with 10 bases matching TRBD2. From germline, CDR1 is ENHRY and CDR2 SYGVKD. The V segment lost 10 bases and the J segment 4 bases; nucleotides outside the gene matches: 4. The CDR3 extends over 13 amino acids. CDR3 DNA: TGTGCCACCAGCGGGGGGGCATACAATGAGCAGTTCTTC. Residues: CATSGGAYNEQFF.

V is TRBV4-3 and J is TRBJ2-1, with 10 bases matching TRBD2. The CDR3 is made up of 16 amino acids. With 6 bases clipped from V and 8 bases from J, the junction kept 13 bases outside the gene matches. Per the germline V gene, CDR1 is LGHNA and CDR2 is YSLEER. This CDR3 reads CASSRGPGLALDEQFF. CDR3 nucleotides: TGCGCCAGCAGTCGGGGCCCGGGACTAGCGTTGGATGAGCAGTTCTTC.

This chain links TRBV3-1 (or the pseudogene TRBV3-2) with TRBJ2-3; 7 bases are shared with TRBD2. The CDR3 contains 16 residues. J gave up 5 bases and V 3 bases, and 11 bases lay outside the gene matches. Per the germline V gene, CDR1 is LGHDT and CDR2 is YNNKEL (reference sequence). The CDR3 DNA is TGTGCCAGCAGCCAGGGGCTGGGGGAGGGTCAAGATACGCAGTATTTT. Protein sequence: CASSQGLGEGQDTQYF.

The chain is built from TRBV3-1 (or the pseudogene TRBV3-2) and TRBJ1-6, with D perhaps matching TRBD1 (5 bases). V was trimmed by 0 bases and J by 9 bases, leaving 6 bases between them. Germline values: CDR1 LGHDT, CDR2 YNNKEL (reference sequence). CDR3 length equals 13 residues. The CDR3 nucleotides read TGTGCCAGCAGCCAAGACAGGGTTTCACCCCTCCACTTT. This sequence encodes CASSQDRVSPLHF.

The chain recombines TRBV7-9 with TRBJ1-6, with a weak D call TRBD1 (6 bases). The CDR3 is made up of 16 amino acids. Trimming pared 6 bases from V and 7 bases from J, leaving 19 bases between. CDR1 and CDR2 from the germline V gene are SEHNR and FQNEAQ (reference sequence). The DNA for the CDR3 is TGTGCCAGCAGTGGCGGCCCGGGACACCAGAATTCACCCCTCCACTTT. This codes for CASSGGPGHQNSPLHF.

The chain joins TRBV6-1 to TRBJ1-1; the D is unclear. V was clipped by 3 bases and J by 8 bases, with 16 bases between them. In germline, CDR1 is MNHNS, CDR2 SASEGT. The CDR3 length is 14 residues. CDR3 bases: TGTGCCAGCAGTGACCTATGGGCTGCCAGCGAAGCTTTCTTT. It encodes CASSDLWAASEAFF.

The rearrangement joins TRBV27 to TRBJ2-7; maybe TRBD1 (6 bases). This CDR3 contains 13 residues. Trimming cost V 5 bases and J 2 bases, with 10 bases left between them. In germline, CDR1 is MNHEY, CDR2 SMNVEV (reference sequence). The chain's CDR3 is CASSIRTAYEQYF. CDR3 DNA sequence: TGTGCCAGCAGTATCAGGACAGCCTACGAGCAGTACTTC.

The chain is built from TRBV5-5 and TRBJ2-7; TRBD1 might be the D (5 bases). Trimming stripped 0 bases from V and 4 bases from J, with 11 bases between. This CDR3 region has 14 residues. CDR1 SGHKS and CDR2 YYEKEE come from the germline V gene (reference sequence). As DNA, the CDR3 is TGTGCCAGCAGCTTGGCTTACCAGGGATACGAGCAGTACTTC. Translating it yields CASSLAYQGYEQYF.

The chain carries TRBV10-3 and TRBJ1-5, with 9 bases lining up with TRBD1. V lost 5 bases and J lost 2; bases outside the gene matches: 1. The CDR3 extends over 14 amino acids. Germline CDR1 reads ENHRY; CDR2 reads SYGVKD. This chain's CDR3 is CAISRTGGNQPQHF. The CDR3, as DNA: TGTGCCATCAGTCGGACAGGGGGCAATCAGCCCCAGCATTTT.

In its sample, this clone was seen a few times. The chain carries TRBV10-1 and TRBJ2-5; possibly TRBD2 for D (7 bases). Germline loops: CDR1 WNHNN, CDR2 SYGVQD (reference sequence). Trimming took 0 bases from V and 2 from J, leaving 13 bases between them. CDR3 length equals 16 residues. The CDR3 loop reads CASSESRGPLQETQYF. The CDR3 region has the DNA TGCGCCAGCAGTGAGTCGCGGGGGCCGCTTCAAGAGACCCAGTACTTC.

The V gene is TRBV27, the J gene TRBJ1-2; D ambiguous. The CDR3 has 13 amino acids. V was clipped by 2 bases and J by 0 bases, with 4 bases between them. CDR1 is MNHEY, CDR2 SMNVEV, per germline (reference sequence). CDR3 loop: CASSLTPNYGYTF. The CDR3 nucleotides are TGTGCCAGCAGTTTAACACCTAACTATGGCTACACCTTC.

This clone was detected once. The chain couples TRBV5-8 to TRBJ2-3; TRBD1 agrees at 8 bases. V was pared by 5 bases and J by 5 bases, with 7 bases of the junction left unmatched. The CDR3 sequence is 14 residues long. CDR1 and CDR2 from the germline V gene are SGHTS and YDEGEE. CDR3 in amino acids: CASSLRQGIDTQYF. CDR3 nucleotides: TGTGCCAGCAGTTTAAGACAGGGGATAGATACGCAGTATTTT.

This clone was detected once. The chain has TRBV7-2 and TRBJ1-5; TRBD1 matches at 7 bases. After removal of 5 bases from V and 1 base from J, the junction contained 5 bases not matched to a gene. Germline V gives CDR1 SGHTA, CDR2 FQGNSA. CDR3 size: 15 residues. The chain's CDR3 is CASSPGQPSNQPQHF. As DNA, the CDR3 is TGTGCCAGCAGCCCGGGACAGCCGAGCAATCAGCCCCAGCATTTT. Using reference TRBV7-2 and TRBJ1-5 for the parts outside the CDR3, the full variable domain is GAGVSQSPSNKVTEKGKDVELRCDPISGHTALYWYRQSLGQGLEFLIYFQGNSAPDKSGLPSDRFSAERTGGSVSTLTIQRTQQEDSAVYLCASSPGQPSNQPQHFGDGTRLSIL.

The chain joins TRBV23-1 to TRBJ2-7, with no clear D. TRBV23-1 is identified as an open reading frame with a role that is uncertain. This CDR3 has 16 residues. Trimming shortened V by 2 bases and J by 4 bases, and 18 bases separated the two germline ends. Here the CDR3 reads CASSQTDSIAGYEQYF. CDR3 sequence (DNA): TGCGCCAGCAGTCAAACTGACTCCATCGCCGGATACGAGCAGTACTTC.